The 21 T cell receptor beta chains reported below all come from one sample, sequenced in a study of cytomegalovirus exposure and HLA in healthy donors (dated by TCRdb to about 2017). Library prep was done by the immunoSEQ multiplex PCR assay. A mixture of 60 forward primers for TCR Vbeta segments and 13 reverse primers for TCR Jbeta segments was used in the multiplex PCR. Not all clones reach the TCRdb copy of this immuneACCESS table, which keeps in-frame sequences only. Checked studies attribute under half of the gap to unresolved V genes and leave the rest unexplained. The sample has some 140,000 clones on record, 65% to 80% of them singletons. The top ten constitute 5% to 8.5% of the sample. Material: PBMCs. Receptors originate from a man aged 35-49 years in good health and CMV-seropositive.

V is TRBV7-6 and J is TRBJ2-5; D perhaps matches TRBD1 (5 bases). Trimming removed 5 bases from V and 1 base from J, with 11 bases in between. Germline assignment: CDR1 SGHVS and CDR2 FNYEAQ. CDR3 length: 14 amino acids. This CDR3 is CASSEQAFQETQYF. The CDR3 bases are TGTGCCAGCAGCGAACAGGCTTTCCAAGAGACCCAGTACTTC.

The table lists this clone with a few counts. The chain recombines TRBV27 with TRBJ1-1; 7 bases are a match to TRBD1. This CDR3 is 13 amino acids long. The V gene end was trimmed by 4 bases and the J gene end by 3 bases; junction bases not matched to a gene: 2. Per the germline V gene, CDR1 is MNHEY and CDR2 is SMNVEV (reference sequence). CDR3 loop: CASSSQGDTEAFF. CDR3 DNA sequence: TGTGCCAGCAGTTCGCAGGGGGACACTGAAGCTTTCTTT.

This clone was picked up a small number of times. The chain has TRBV2 and TRBJ2-2, with D uncertain. CDR3 size: 13 residues. Germline assignment: CDR1 SNHLY and CDR2 FYNNEI. V was pared by 5 bases and J by 1 base, with 5 bases between. CDR3 bases: TGTGCCAGCAGTCCAGAGAACACCGGGGAGCTGTTTTTT. Residues: CASSPENTGELFF.

The chain joins TRBV28 to TRBJ2-7; D not resolved. CDR3 length: 13 amino acids. The germline V gene has CDR1 MDHEN and CDR2 SYDVKM. The germline V and J ends were trimmed by 8 bases and 1 base, with 12 bases remaining between them. CDR3 sequence (DNA): TGTGCCAGCCTAAATCTCCTTTCCTACGAGCAGTACTTC. Its translation: CASLNLLSYEQYF.

The chain joins TRBV11-3 to TRBJ1-3; the D is unclear. Trimming removed 5 bases from V and 7 bases from J, with 9 bases in between. CDR1 is SGHNT, CDR2 YENEEA, per germline. The CDR3 extends over 12 amino acids. The CDR3 here is CASSPHGNTIYF. The CDR3 bases are TGTGCCAGCAGCCCCCACGGGAACACCATATATTTT.

The V and J genes are TRBV5-4 and TRBJ2-1; TRBD1 agrees at 7 bases. The V gene end was trimmed by 3 bases and the J gene end by 4 bases; junction bases not matched to a gene: 4. This CDR3 has 14 residues. Germline values: CDR1 SGHNT, CDR2 YYREEE (reference sequence). CDR3 region: CASSSGQTYNEQFF. CDR3 sequence (DNA): TGTGCCAGCAGCTCGGGACAGACTTACAATGAGCAGTTCTTC.

The rearrangement joins TRBV28 to TRBJ2-3; the D gene is possibly TRBD1 (6 bases). V lost 8 bases and J 1 base, leaving 10 bases between the germline ends. Germline values: CDR1 MDHEN, CDR2 SYDVKM. This CDR3 comprises 13 residues. The CDR3 region has the DNA TGTGCCAGCGCAGAGGGGGGCACAGATACGCAGTATTTT. Translation gives CASAEGGTDTQYF.

The rearrangement joins TRBV5-1 to TRBJ2-3; 7 nucleotides agree with TRBD2. The CDR3 runs 14 residues. V shed 7 bases, J shed 6 bases, and the junction held 11 bases outside the gene matches. The germline V gene encodes CDR1 SGHRS and CDR2 YFSETQ. The CDR3 nucleotides read TGCGCCAGCGTCGACCCGGGAGGAGCGGATACGCAGTATTTT. It translates to CASVDPGGADTQYF.

V and J are TRBV2 and TRBJ2-3; 12 bases align to TRBD2. The CDR3 runs 16 residues. The germline CDR1 and CDR2 sequences are SNHLY and FYNNEI. The V segment lost 3 bases and the J segment 4 bases; nucleotides outside the gene matches: 5. The CDR3 region is CASSEGLAGGPDTQYF. The CDR3 bases are TGTGCCAGCAGTGAGGGGCTAGCGGGAGGGCCAGATACGCAGTATTTT.

The chain carries TRBV28 and TRBJ2-7; possible D gene TRBD2, 5 bases. Trimming took off 6 bases at V and 0 bases at J, with 12 bases between the two ends. Per germline, CDR1 MDHEN and CDR2 SYDVKM. This CDR3 spans 14 amino acids. Here the CDR3 DNA reads TGTGCCAGCAGGGGAACGGGGTTCTCCTACGAGCAGTACTTC. It codes for CASRGTGFSYEQYF.

This chain links TRBV5-1 with TRBJ1-2; TRBD1 agrees at 8 bases. The CDR3 has 15 amino acids. The junction had 6 bases not matched to a gene; V was cut back by 2 bases and J by 3 bases. The V gene's germline CDR1 is SGHRS and CDR2 YFSETQ. The CDR3 DNA follows: TGCGCCAGCAGCTTTAACAGGGGGTCGGACTATGGCTACACCTTC. Its translation: CASSFNRGSDYGYTF. Complete variable domain (other parts from reference TRBV5-1 and TRBJ1-2): KAGVTQTPRYLIKTRGQQVTLSCSPISGHRSVSWYQQTPGQGLQFLFEYFSETQRNKGNFPGRFSGRQFSNSRSEMNVSTLELGDSALYLCASSFNRGSDYGYTFGSGTRLTVV.

The chain links TRBV5-1 to TRBJ2-1; TRBD1 matches at 9 bases. CDR3 length: 14 amino acids. V dropped 1 base and J dropped 7; count of bases not matched to a gene: 3. Germline V gives CDR1 SGHRS, CDR2 YFSETQ. In nucleotides, the CDR3 is TGCGCCAGCAGCTTGAACAGGGGGCAAAATGAGCAGTTCTTC. It encodes CASSLNRGQNEQFF.

The chain couples TRBV7-9 to TRBJ2-2; perhaps TRBD2 as D (6 bases). The CDR3 runs 16 residues. Per the germline V gene, CDR1 is SEHNR and CDR2 is FQNEAQ (reference sequence). The germline V and J ends were trimmed by 1 base and 0 bases, with 9 bases remaining between them. CDR3 residues: CASSLDGGSNTGELFF. The CDR3 nucleotides read TGTGCCAGCAGCTTAGATGGAGGGTCGAACACCGGGGAGCTGTTTTTT.

The chain is built from TRBV30 and TRBJ1-5, with TRBD1 matching 7 bases. Germline V lookup: CDR1 GTSNPN, CDR2 SVGIG (reference sequence). The trim removed 1 base at V and 9 bases at J, leaving 6 bases unmatched. The CDR3 covers 13 residues. The CDR3 coding sequence is TGTGCCTGGAGTGCCGACCGGGACAGGCCCCAGCATTTT. This translates into CAWSADRDRPQHF.

The rearrangement links TRBV10-2 to TRBJ2-2, with D perhaps TRBD2 (6 bases). CDR1 WSHSY and CDR2 SAAADI come from the germline V gene. The CDR3 is 16 residues long. Trimming removed 4 bases from V and 1 base from J, with 13 bases in between. The CDR3 here is CASSAPLAQNTGELFF. The CDR3 nucleotides read TGCGCCAGCAGTGCGCCTCTAGCGCAGAACACCGGGGAGCTGTTTTTT.

The V gene is TRBV5-5, the J gene TRBJ1-4; a weak D match, TRBD1 (6 bases). With 3 bases removed from V and 1 base from J, the gap between germline ends came to 13 bases. From germline, CDR1 is SGHKS and CDR2 YYEKEE (reference sequence). The CDR3 sequence is 16 residues long. CDR3 coding DNA: TGTGCCAGCAGCTCGCATCTACAGGGAACTAATGAAAAACTGTTTTTT. As protein: CASSSHLQGTNEKLFF.

The DNA for the CDR3 is TGTGCCAGCAGCTTTGTGGGGCAGGACACTGAAGCTTTCTTT. It codes for CASSFVGQDTEAFF. The gene calls are TRBV7-9 and TRBJ1-1; possible D gene TRBD1, 5 bases. This CDR3 contains 14 residues. Germline V gene sequence: CDR1 SEHNR, CDR2 FQNEAQ (reference sequence). Deletions cut 3 bases from V and 3 bases from J, with 11 bases between.

The CDR3 DNA reads as TGTGCCAGTAGGATATTTGCTACTAGCGGGAGTTTCTTCGACAAGAACACCGGGGAGCTGTTTTTT. Its translation is CASRIFATSGSFFDKNTGELFF. The chain employs TRBV19 and TRBJ2-2; 11 bases are a match to TRBD2. Germline V CDR1 and CDR2: LNHDA, SQIVND (reference sequence). Unmatched junction bases numbered 22, after V lost 6 bases and J lost 1 base. The CDR3 loop spans 22 amino acids. Full variable domain (rest looked up from reference TRBV19 and TRBJ2-2): DGGITQSPKYLFRKEGQNVTLSCEQNLNHDAMYWYRQDPGQGLRLIYYSQIVNDFQKGDIAEGYSVSREKKESFPLTVTSAQKNPTAFYLCASRIFATSGSFFDKNTGELFFGEGSRLTVL.

This clone was found a few times. The chain couples TRBV5-4 to TRBJ1-1; tentative D call: TRBD1 (6 bases). This CDR3 region has 13 residues. The germline CDR1 and CDR2 sequences are SGHNT and YYREEE (reference sequence). Deletions cut 4 bases from V and 2 bases from J, with 9 bases between. The DNA of the CDR3 is TGTGCCAGCAGCCCGGACAGCAACACTGAAGCTTTCTTT. The encoded protein is CASSPDSNTEAFF.

The chain is built from TRBV30 and TRBJ2-6, with D possibly TRBD1 on 6 matching bases. This CDR3 has 20 amino acids. The germline V and J ends were trimmed by 2 bases and 0 bases, with 23 bases remaining between them. Germline CDR1 is GTSNPN and CDR2 is SVGIG (reference sequence). CDR3 protein: CAWSRFSGALIGSGANVLTF. The CDR3 DNA is TGTGCCTGGAGTAGATTTTCAGGGGCTCTGATCGGCTCTGGGGCCAACGTCCTGACTTTC.

A single count supports this clone. The chain links TRBV25-1 to TRBJ1-1, with D maybe TRBD1 (6 bases). This CDR3 spans 14 amino acids. Trimming left V 3 bases short and J 6 bases short, with 14 bases between. Germline CDR1 reads MGHDK; CDR2 reads SYGVNS. This CDR3 reads CASSEPNPGAEAFF. The CDR3 DNA follows: TGTGCCAGCAGTGAGCCAAATCCAGGGGCTGAAGCTTTCTTT.